The rows below give T cell receptor beta chains drawn from one sample of a study of OX40 agonist ivuxolimab in advanced cancers. This table comes from immunoSEQ multiplex PCR, and its TCRdb copy is limited to in-frame clones, with some not included. Found here are 55,000 to 90,000 clones, approximately 80% of them singletons; the top ten hold 1.1%. The sequenced sample was CD4+ or CD8+ T cells sorted from blood, obtained in a trial of the OX40 agonist ivuxolimab. The origin of the receptors is an adult with an advanced solid tumor such as melanoma, head and neck, liver or kidney cancer. Both conserved end residues are part of each CDR3. D genes are given only for firm matches. Clone size is shown for a subset of rows, as once, few, many or a class of expanded clone.

CDR3aa: CASSEFATGGETQYF
CDR3nt: TGTGCCAGCAGTGAATTTGCTACGGGGGGAGAGACCCAGTACTTC
j_gene: TRBJ2-5
abundance: -
d_gene: TRBD2
v_gene: TRBV2

CDR3aa: CASSQGLGSGAEQYF
CDR3nt: TGTGCCAGCAGCCAAGGATTGGGAAGCGGGGCCGAGCAGTACTTC
j_gene: TRBJ2-7
abundance: -
d_gene: TRBD2
v_gene: TRBV7-2

CDR3aa: CASSSVRQGYTF
CDR3nt: TGTGCCAGCAGCTCTGTACGACAGGGCTACACCTTC
j_gene: TRBJ1-2
abundance: -
d_gene: -
v_gene: TRBV5-6

CDR3aa: CASSARVPETQYF
CDR3nt: TGTGCCAGCAGTGCTCGAGTCCCAGAGACCCAGTACTTC
j_gene: TRBJ2-5
abundance: -
d_gene: -
v_gene: TRBV5-5

CDR3aa: CASSSDRSSYNEQFF
CDR3nt: TGTGCCAGTAGTTCAGACAGGAGCTCCTACAATGAGCAGTTCTTC
j_gene: TRBJ2-1
abundance: -
d_gene: -
v_gene: TRBV19

CDR3aa: CASSPPASKNTEAFF
CDR3nt: TGTGCCAGCTCACCACCGGCCAGCAAGAACACTGAAGCTTTCTTT
j_gene: TRBJ1-1
abundance: -
d_gene: -
v_gene: TRBV18

CDR3aa: CASSLGRIYYGYTF
CDR3nt: TGTGCCAGCAGCTTGGGGCGGATCTACTATGGCTACACCTTC
j_gene: TRBJ1-2
abundance: few
d_gene: -
v_gene: TRBV5-6

CDR3aa: CSVVGENNQPQHF
CDR3nt: TGCAGCGTTGTAGGAGAGAACAATCAGCCCCAGCATTTT
j_gene: TRBJ1-5
abundance: once
d_gene: -
v_gene: TRBV29-1

CDR3aa: CASSERRDAEKLFF
CDR3nt: TGTGCCAGCAGTGAACGGAGGGACGCTGAAAAACTGTTTTTT
j_gene: TRBJ1-4
abundance: once
d_gene: -
v_gene: TRBV6-1

CDR3aa: CASSFWPGQGSANYGYTF
CDR3nt: TGTGCCAGCAGTTTTTGGCCGGGACAGGGGTCGGCTAACTATGGCTACACCTTC
j_gene: TRBJ1-2
abundance: -
d_gene: TRBD1
v_gene: TRBV27

CDR3aa: CASGLAGGPGTDTQYF
CDR3nt: TGTGCCAGCGGACTAGCGGGGGGGCCAGGCACAGATACGCAGTATTTT
j_gene: TRBJ2-3
abundance: -
d_gene: TRBD2
v_gene: TRBV7-2

CDR3aa: CASSLRTQSSYEQYF
CDR3nt: TGTGCCAGCAGCCTACGGACGCAGAGCTCCTACGAGCAGTACTTC
j_gene: TRBJ2-7
abundance: -
d_gene: -
v_gene: TRBV14

CDR3aa: CASSARLEGNEQFF
CDR3nt: TGTGCCAGCAGCGCTCGACTAGAGGGCAATGAGCAGTTCTTC
j_gene: TRBJ2-1
abundance: -
d_gene: -
v_gene: TRBV9

CDR3aa: CASSPIGGGREQFF
CDR3nt: TGTGCCAGCAGCCCTATAGGGGGGGGGCGTGAGCAGTTCTTC
j_gene: TRBJ2-1
abundance: -
d_gene: -
v_gene: TRBV5-6

CDR3aa: CASSPRGTLSSDYGYTF
CDR3nt: TGTGCCAGCAGTCCGAGGGGGACACTTAGCTCGGACTATGGCTACACCTTC
j_gene: TRBJ1-2
abundance: -
d_gene: -
v_gene: TRBV2

CDR3aa: CASRDTGLHEQFF
CDR3nt: TGTGCCAGTAGGGACACAGGGCTGCATGAGCAGTTCTTC
j_gene: TRBJ2-1
abundance: -
d_gene: -
v_gene: TRBV19

CDR3aa: CASSYGGTDNEQFF
CDR3nt: TGTGCCAGCAGTTACGGAGGGACAGACAATGAGCAGTTCTTC
j_gene: TRBJ2-1
abundance: once
d_gene: -
v_gene: TRBV6-6

CDR3aa: CASSFPGQTYGYTF
CDR3nt: TGTGCCAGCAGCTTCCCGGGACAAACCTATGGCTACACCTTC
j_gene: TRBJ1-2
abundance: few
d_gene: -
v_gene: TRBV5-4

CDR3aa: CASSSVGGELFF
CDR3nt: TGCGCCAGCAGCTCCGTGGGAGGGGAGCTGTTTTTT
j_gene: TRBJ2-2
abundance: -
d_gene: -
v_gene: TRBV10-1

CDR3aa: CASSLGTSTDTQYF
CDR3nt: TGTGCCAGCAGCTTAGGTACCAGCACAGATACGCAGTATTTT
j_gene: TRBJ2-3
abundance: -
d_gene: -
v_gene: TRBV7-2